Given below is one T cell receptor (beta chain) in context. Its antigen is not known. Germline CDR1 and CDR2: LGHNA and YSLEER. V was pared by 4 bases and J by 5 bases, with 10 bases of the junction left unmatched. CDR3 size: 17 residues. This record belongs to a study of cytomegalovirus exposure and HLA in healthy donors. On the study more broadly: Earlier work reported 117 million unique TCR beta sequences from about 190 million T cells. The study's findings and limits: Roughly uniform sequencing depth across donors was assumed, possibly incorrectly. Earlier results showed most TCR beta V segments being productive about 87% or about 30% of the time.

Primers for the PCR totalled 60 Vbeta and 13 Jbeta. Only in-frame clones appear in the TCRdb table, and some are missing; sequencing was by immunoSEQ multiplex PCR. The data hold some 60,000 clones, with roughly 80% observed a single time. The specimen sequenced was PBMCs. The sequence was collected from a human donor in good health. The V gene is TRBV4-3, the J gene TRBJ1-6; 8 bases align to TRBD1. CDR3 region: CASSPGGPGGDNSPLHF. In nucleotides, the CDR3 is TGCGCCAGCAGCCCCGGTGGTCCAGGGGGCGATAATTCACCCCTCCACTTT.